This paragraph reports one T cell receptor beta chain. The intended depth for sequencing was 1 in 200,000 to 1 in 1 million T cells. The data were produced by immunoSEQ multiplex PCR, yet TCRdb's version contains in-frame clones alone and is incomplete. The sample has over 110,000 clones, about 91% seen once. These data come from a study of cytotoxic CD8 clonotypes in ibrutinib-treated CLL. Study background: Researchers reported over nine relapsed/refractory and some 14 treatment-naive patients, roughly 18 of them IGHV unmutated.

CDR1 is SGHAT and CDR2 is FQNNGV in the germline V gene. The V end lost 5 bases, the J end lost 2 bases, and 11 bases lay between the germline ends. The CDR3 contains 14 residues. TCR beta libraries used roughly 1.9 micrograms of DNA from cryopreserved PBMCs. The sequencing used PBMCs, collected after 12 months of ibrutinib treatment. This receptor was identified in a human donor with chronic lymphocytic leukemia. The gene calls are TRBV11-2 and TRBJ2-3; no clear D. CDR3 amino acids: CASSPPHSTDTQYF. The CDR3 region has the DNA TGTGCCAGCAGCCCTCCTCACTCCACAGATACGCAGTATTTT. Full variable domain (rest looked up from reference TRBV11-2 and TRBJ2-3): EAGVAQSPRYKIIEKRQSVAFWCNPISGHATLYWYQQILGQGPKLLIQFQNNGVVDDSQLPKDRFSAERLKGVDSTLKIQPAKLEDSAVYLCASSPPHSTDTQYFGPGTRLTVL.